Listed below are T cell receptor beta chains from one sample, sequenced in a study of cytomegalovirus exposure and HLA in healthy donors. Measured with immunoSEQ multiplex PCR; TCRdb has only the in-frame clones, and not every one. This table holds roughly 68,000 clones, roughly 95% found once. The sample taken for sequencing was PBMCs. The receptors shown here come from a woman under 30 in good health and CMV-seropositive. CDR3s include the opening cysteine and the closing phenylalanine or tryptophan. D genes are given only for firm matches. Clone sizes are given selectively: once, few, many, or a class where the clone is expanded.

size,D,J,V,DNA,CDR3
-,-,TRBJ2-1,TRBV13,TGTGCCAGCAGCTTACTAGCAGGGAGGTGGAACAATGAGCAGTTCTTC,CASSLLAGRWNNEQFF
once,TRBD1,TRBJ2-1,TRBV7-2,TGTGCCAGTACCGGGACAGGGGATTACAATGAGCAGTTCTTC,CASTGTGDYNEQFF
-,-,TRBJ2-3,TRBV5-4,TGTGCCAGCAGCTCGCCTCTGGCGGGGGCTAGCACAGATACGCAGTATTTT,CASSSPLAGASTDTQYF
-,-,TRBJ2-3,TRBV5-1,TGCGCCAGCAGCTTGGGGCTAGCTTCTTCAGATACGCAGTATTTT,CASSLGLASSDTQYF
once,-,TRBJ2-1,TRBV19,TGTGCCAGTAGTATAGACCTAGCCAATGAGCAGTTCTTC,CASSIDLANEQFF
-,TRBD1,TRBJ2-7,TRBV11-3,TGTGCCAGCAGCCTACAGGGGTACGAGCAGTACTTC,CASSLQGYEQYF
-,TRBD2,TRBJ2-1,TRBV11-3,TGTGCCAGCAGCTATGGGACTAGCGGGGTTGATCAGCAGTTCTTC,CASSYGTSGVDQQFF
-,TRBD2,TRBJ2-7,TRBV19,TGTGCCAGTAGTTGGGCTAGCGGGACCTACGAGCAGTACTTC,CASSWASGTYEQYF
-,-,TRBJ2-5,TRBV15,TGTGCCACCAGCGCGACCCGACAGGTTGGGAAGACCCAGTACTTC,CATSATRQVGKTQYF
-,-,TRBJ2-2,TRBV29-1,TGCACCACGTCGGTGTCCGGGGAGCTGTTTTTT,CTTSVSGELFF
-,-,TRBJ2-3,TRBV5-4,TGTGCCAGCAGCTCCTCGGGTAGGGGGAGCACGCCTGATACGCAGTATTTT,CASSSSGRGSTPDTQYF
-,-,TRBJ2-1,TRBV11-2,TGTGCCAGCAGCTTAGGGGGCCGATACAATGAGCAGTTCTTC,CASSLGGRYNEQFF
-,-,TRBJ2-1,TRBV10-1,TGCGCCAGCAGTGACCCCTGGGACTCCCCCTATGAGCAGTTCTTC,CASSDPWDSPYEQFF
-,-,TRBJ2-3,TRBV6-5,TGTGCCAGCAGTCCGTGGCAGGGATTTAATACGCAGTATTTT,CASSPWQGFNTQYF
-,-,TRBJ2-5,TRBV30,TGTGCCTGGAGTATCGGGTTTCAGACCCAGTACTTC,CAWSIGFQTQYF
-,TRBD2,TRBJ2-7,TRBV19,TGTGCCAGTAGTATTGGGACTAGCGGGAGGCCGGTCGGCGAGCAGTACTTC,CASSIGTSGRPVGEQYF
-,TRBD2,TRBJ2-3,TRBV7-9,TGTGCCAGCAGCTTAGCGCTAAGCTTAGCGGGAGTTTTAGATACGCAGTATTTT,CASSLALSLAGVLDTQYF
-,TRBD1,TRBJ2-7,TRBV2,TGTGCCAGCAGATCAAGGGACAGGGATAGGTACGAGCAGTACTTC,CASRSRDRDRYEQYF
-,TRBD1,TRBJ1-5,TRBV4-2,TGTGCCAGCAGCCAAGAGGACAGGGGGCAGCCCCAGCATTTT,CASSQEDRGQPQHF
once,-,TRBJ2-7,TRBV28,TGTGCCAGCAGCCAGACCTACGAGCAGTACTTC,CASSQTYEQYF
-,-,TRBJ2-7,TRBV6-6,TGTGCCAGCAGTTACTCGGCAGGAAGGTACGAGCAGTACTTC,CASSYSAGRYEQYF
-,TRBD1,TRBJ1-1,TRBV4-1,TGCGCCAGCAGCCAACTACCGGGACAGGGGGCCCCGGGGAACACTGAAGCTTTCTTT,CASSQLPGQGAPGNTEAFF
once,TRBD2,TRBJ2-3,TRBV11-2,TGTGCCAGCAGCTTACTTCTAGCGGGCGCGTCAGATACGCAGTATTTT,CASSLLLAGASDTQYF
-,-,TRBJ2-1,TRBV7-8,TGTGCCAGCTCCTTGGGTGGGTACAGTGAGCAGTTCTTC,CASSLGGYSEQFF
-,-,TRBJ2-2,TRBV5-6,TGTGCCAGCAAGAGTACCCCCGGGGTTAACACCGGGGAGCTGTTTTTT,CASKSTPGVNTGELFF
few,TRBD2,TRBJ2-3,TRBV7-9,TGTGCCAGCAGCTTAGGGACTAGCGGGAGAACAGATACGCAGTATTTT,CASSLGTSGRTDTQYF
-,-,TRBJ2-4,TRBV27,TGTGCCAGCAGTTTCCAAGGGGTACAGGGCATTCAGTACTTC,CASSFQGVQGIQYF
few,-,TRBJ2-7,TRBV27,TGTGCCAGCAGTGCCTTCACTGGCTACGAGCAGTACTTC,CASSAFTGYEQYF
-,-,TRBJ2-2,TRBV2,TGTGCCAGCCGGAGGGACGAGACCGGGGAGCTGTTTTTT,CASRRDETGELFF
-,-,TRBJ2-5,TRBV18,TGTGCCAGCTCACCTAGCCAGCGACAGACCCAGTACTTC,CASSPSQRQTQYF
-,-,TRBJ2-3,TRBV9,TGTGCCAGCAGCGTATCCCAGGGGGGCCCCGAAACGCAGTATTTT,CASSVSQGGPETQYF
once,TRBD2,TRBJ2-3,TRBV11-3,TGTGCCAGCAGTTCTGACGGTCGGGGACTAGCGGGAACAGATACGCAGTATTTT,CASSSDGRGLAGTDTQYF
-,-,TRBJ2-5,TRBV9,TGTGCCAGCAGCGCCCAGACGGCGCGAGGAGAGACCCAGTACTTC,CASSAQTARGETQYF
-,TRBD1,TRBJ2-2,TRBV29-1,TGCAGCGGCCTGCACAGGGGTGACACCGGGGAGCTGTTTTTT,CSGLHRGDTGELFF
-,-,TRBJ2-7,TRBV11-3,TGTGCCAGCAGCTTAGTCGGAGGGACGGGGACCTACGAGCAGTACTTC,CASSLVGGTGTYEQYF
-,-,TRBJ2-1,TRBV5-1,TGCGCCAGCAGCCTAGGGGGAGTGGCCTACAATGAGCAGTTCTTC,CASSLGGVAYNEQFF
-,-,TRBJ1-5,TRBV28,TGTGCCAGCAGCCGCGGTGGCAATCAGCCCCAGCATTTT,CASSRGGNQPQHF
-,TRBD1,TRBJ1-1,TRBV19,TGTGCCAGTAGTTCCTGGACAGGGGGCAGTCTTGGTGAAGCTTTCTTT,CASSSWTGGSLGEAFF
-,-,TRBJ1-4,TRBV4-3,TGCGCCAGCAGCCAAGAAGGGAGGGAAAAACTGTTTTTT,CASSQEGREKLFF
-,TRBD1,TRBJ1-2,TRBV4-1,TGCGCCAGCAGCCAAGACGGAGGACAGGGCTTCTATGGCTACACCTTC,CASSQDGGQGFYGYTF
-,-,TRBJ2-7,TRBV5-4,TGTGCCAGCAGCTTGCAGAGGGACGAGCAGTACTTC,CASSLQRDEQYF
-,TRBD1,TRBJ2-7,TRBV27,TGTGCCAGCAGTTTTTTCCGCCGGGACAGAACCTACGAGCAGTACTTC,CASSFFRRDRTYEQYF
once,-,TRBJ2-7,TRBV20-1,TGCAGTGCTAGAGATCACTACGAGCAGTACTTC,CSARDHYEQYF
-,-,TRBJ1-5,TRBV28,TGTGCCAGCAGTTTCTTTAAACAGCCCCAGCATTTT,CASSFFKQPQHF
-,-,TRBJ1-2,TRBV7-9,TGTGCCAGCAGCTTAGCCCCGGGTACCTCTAACTATGGCTACACCTTC,CASSLAPGTSNYGYTF
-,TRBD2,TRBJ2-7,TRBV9,TGTGCCAGCAGCGACGGGACTAGCGGGAGCTACGAGCAGTACTTC,CASSDGTSGSYEQYF
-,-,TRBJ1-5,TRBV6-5,TGTGCCAGCAGTTTCCTCCAGGATCAGCCCCAGCATTTT,CASSFLQDQPQHF
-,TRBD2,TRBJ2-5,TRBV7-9,TGTGCCAGCAGCTTAGAGCTAGCGGGAGATAGCAAGACCCAGTACTTC,CASSLELAGDSKTQYF
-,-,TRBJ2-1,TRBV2,TGTGCCAGCAGTGATCGTGTACTCCTCAATGAGCAGTTCTTC,CASSDRVLLNEQFF
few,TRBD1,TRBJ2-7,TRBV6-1,TGTGCCAGCAACAGGGGCGGTCAGGTGGACGAGCAGTACTTC,CASNRGGQVDEQYF
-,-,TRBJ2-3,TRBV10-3,TGTGCCATCAGTGAGTCCGGGCGAGGGCCCGCAGATACGCAGTATTTT,CAISESGRGPADTQYF
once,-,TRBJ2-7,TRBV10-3,TGTGCCATCAGTCCCGGACAGCCCTACGAGCAGTACTTC,CAISPGQPYEQYF
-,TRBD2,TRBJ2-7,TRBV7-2,TGTGCCAGCAGCTTAGTCCCCCAACTAGCGGGTAATTACTACGAGCAGTACTTC,CASSLVPQLAGNYYEQYF
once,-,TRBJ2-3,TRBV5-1,TGCGCCAGCAGCTTGACAACAGATACGCAGTATTTT,CASSLTTDTQYF
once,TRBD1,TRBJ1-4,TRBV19,TGTGCCAGTAGTACGGGACAGGGGATTAATGAAAAACTGTTTTTT,CASSTGQGINEKLFF